This TCR beta chain is from a study of blood T cell repertoires in COVID-19. Some clones are missing from TCRdb's copy, which holds only in-frame ones; the method was immunoSEQ multiplex PCR. Of 310,000 or so clones in the sample, 75% to 90% are singletons; the top ten hold about 2%. V shed 6 bases and J shed 3 bases, with 14 bases lying between them. The CDR3 covers 14 residues. Germline CDR1 reads MDHEN; CDR2 reads SYDVKM. Sequencing input: peripheral blood. The chain links TRBV28 to TRBJ2-5; D uncertain. This TCR was recovered from a woman aged 45-65 years who had recovered from COVID-19. Here the CDR3 DNA reads TGTGCCAGCAGCCCTTGGCGGATTAAAGAGACCCAGTACTTC. Translation gives CASSPWRIKETQYF.